These 2 T cell receptor beta chains came from one sample sequenced in a study of blood T cells in healthy people across ages. It was with a sample-barcoded 5' primer and a J-beta primer mix that a second PCR of roughly 6 to 11 cycles was run. TCRdb used MiXCR to reprocess the 5' RACE reads, holding one entry per CDR3 protein. This table holds under 1,100,000 distinct CDR3 sequences, around 25% found once. The same data also went into a second study, on T cells of mothers and their children.

The source material was blood. These receptors were obtained from a girl between 2 and 10 years old in good health.

This sequence joins TRBV20-1 and TRBJ2-5, with TRBD2 identical over 10 bases. The DNA end favors TRBJ2-7, so the J call may be wrong. The CDR3 is made up of 16 amino acids. Germline CDR1 reads DFQATT; CDR2 reads SNEGSKA (reference sequence). CDR3 amino acids: CSASIRTSGSPYEQYF. The DNA of the CDR3 is TGCAGTGCTAGTATCAGGACTAGCGGATCCCCCTACGAGCAGTACTTC.

The genes are TRBV6-2 or TRBV6-3 and TRBJ2-7, with D perhaps matching TRBD1 (6 bases). V was pared by 3 bases and J by 2 bases, with 14 bases between. Germline values: CDR1 MNHEY, CDR2 SVGEGT. The CDR3 runs 15 residues. DNA of the CDR3: TGTGCCAGCAGTTATGGGGGACAAGGACCCTACGAGCAGTACTTC. Its translation: CASSYGGQGPYEQYF.